This T cell receptor (beta chain) was recovered during a study of blood T cells in healthy people across ages (dated by TCRdb to between 2014 and 2016). General notes on the study: In model experiments, roughly one uniquely barcoded TCR beta cDNA molecule per two T cells was captured by template switching. Age-related changes in TCR beta repertoire diversity were measured in the study by deep sequencing normalized with unique cDNA molecular identifiers. The donors were split into four age groups: young (average 16 years), middle-aged (roughly 39), aged (more than 60) and long-lived (roughly 88). To avoid experimental bias, donors of different ages were distributed randomly across sequencing lanes. Two additional independent replicas of 1 million unique cDNA reads from the same blood draw were analyzed for two donors (one aged 18 to 30 and one aged 80 or older). Summary of the overall study and its limitations: Observed TCR beta diversity correlated strongly with the percentage of naive T cells measured by flow cytometry. Estimates of total diversity based on one million sequenced T cells were regarded as lower bounds and as underestimates. The CMV infection status of donors was not known, potentially confounding age-related changes in expanded clonotypes. Observed TCR beta diversity per million T cells fell roughly linearly with age, and a significant reduction was already apparent by age about 36. Compared with the aged group, the long-lived group had more naive CD4+ T cells, fewer expanded clones and increased TCR diversity, a pattern suggesting age selection. Conclusive comparison of naive and antigen-experienced compartments was prevented by the profiling of bulk unsorted PBMCs.

A word on this clonotype: This receptor's antigen is unknown. The junction and the germline gene differ at one end; a read error may be behind it.

Systemically healthy Caucasian individuals from Russia, approximately 39 in total and aged about 6 to 100 years, were included as donors. About 9.1 milliliters of peripheral blood were collected from each donor into EDTA-treated Vacutainer tubes. Ficoll-Paque density-gradient centrifugation was used to isolate PBMCs, with at least 6 million per sample. Total RNA, at least 6 micrograms per sample, was extracted from PBMCs with Trizol reagent. For every donor, an aliquot of PBMCs went through flow cytometry to measure the percentages of naive CD45RAhigh/CD27high T cells. Via the germline V gene, CDR1 is SNHLY and CDR2 FYNNEI. From cysteine to phenylalanine, the CDR3 is 14 amino acids long. Only the CDR3 region is kept as DNA, spanning 42 bases read in frame from base 1. Library preparation employed 5' RACE. This sample was sequenced with an Illumina HiSeq 2500. A second PCR of about 7 to 12 cycles was performed with a sample-barcoded 5' primer and a J-beta primer mix. Each TCR beta cDNA molecule received a unique molecular identifier from a template-switch 5' adaptor carrying 12 random nucleotides. At least 3 million CDR3-containing paired-end reads were obtained from each sample. First-strand cDNA was synthesized from all RNA with the Mint cDNA synthesis kit, primed by a TRBC-specific oligonucleotide. Following uracil-DNA glycosylase treatment, all cDNA underwent a first 18-cycle PCR with the universal primers M1SS and BC2_uni_R. The original pipeline was this. For normalization, 1 million high-quality reads were randomly selected from each sample, with every read carrying a distinct molecular identifier. Instead of being binned into consensus sequences, reads that shared molecular identifiers were thrown out. CDR3 identification, clonotype clustering and error correction used MiTCR with a Q25 quality threshold and the strictest error-elimination algorithm. A nonparametric unseen species model with Euler transformation was used to estimate lower-bound total TCR beta diversity. TCRdb redid the processing of the public reads, applying fastp at Q25 and MiXCR, and retained in-frame beta chains. Under each unique CDR3 protein, matching rows form one entry showing the most common genes and DNA. The V and J calls were determined by TCRdb, not by the authors. The sample yields 580,000 or so distinct CDR3 sequences; less than 60% were counted once. Approximately 25% of the sample lies in the top ten.

What was sequenced was blood. The TCR sequence derives from a man older than 75 in good health. This receptor chain uses TRBV2 and TRBJ2-1; the D gene is not confidently resolved. The sequence in DNA is TGTGCCAGCAGGACGGAGAACTCCCACAATGAGCAGTTCTTC. This sequence encodes CASRTENSHNEQFF.